The source of this T cell receptor (beta chain) is a study of blood T cell repertoires in COVID-19. Some clones are missing from TCRdb's copy, which holds only in-frame ones; the method was immunoSEQ multiplex PCR. The data contain about 230,000 clones, 84% of them singletons. The sample comprised peripheral blood. The sequence came from a woman in her forties who had recovered from COVID-19.

The DNA for the CDR3 is TGTGCCAGCAGGCGAAACGTGGGGGGACTAAGCTCCTACGAGCAGTACTTC. It codes for CASRRNVGGLSSYEQYF. The rearrangement joins TRBV11-2 to TRBJ2-7, with TRBD2 matching over 7 bases. After removal of 6 bases from V and 0 bases from J, the junction contained 14 bases not matched to a gene. The CDR3 sequence is 17 residues long. Germline CDR1 and CDR2: SGHAT and FQNNGV.